This T cell receptor (beta chain) is from a study of T cells in Graves' hyperthyroidism and ophthalmopathy. As to this clonotype: Antigen unknown.

General study findings and limits: Most clonotypes expanded in thyroid above 0.001 were likewise present in blood.

RNA transcripts served as the template for amplifying TCR beta CDR3 regions. The primer set for the first-round RT-PCR of the TCR CDR3 was HTBI. TCRdb analysed the multiplex PCR reads with MiXCR anew, one entry per CDR3 protein. There are approximately 480,000 distinct CDR3 sequences in the sample; under 25% occur only once, and about 26% lies in the top ten. The CDR3 is 12 residues long. Per the germline V gene, CDR1 is MGHRA and CDR2 is YSYEKL. Trimming removed 5 bases at V and 6 bases at J, with 10 bases between. This sequence joins TRBV4-1 and TRBJ1-1; no definite D call. Sequencing was carried out using blood. This clonotype was sampled from a man between 18 and 35 years old with Graves' hyperthyroidism. CDR3 residues: CASSSGWAEAFF. The CDR3 coding sequence is TGCGCCAGCAGCTCGGGATGGGCTGAAGCTTTCTTT.